The source of this T cell receptor (beta chain) is a study of early T cells in non-severe SARS-CoV-2 infection. TCRdb reanalysed the 5' RACE reads using MiXCR and keeps one entry per CDR3 protein. Of 25,000 to 30,000 distinct CDR3 sequences listed, roughly 5.6% are singletons. Many counts were recorded for this clonotype. Looked up from germline, CDR1 is SGHTA and CDR2 is FQGNSA. The CDR3 has 19 residues. V gave up 7 bases and J gave up 0 bases; unmatched junction bases: 11. Sequences were obtained from whole blood. The TCR was taken from an adult who was a healthcare worker with PCR-confirmed SARS-CoV-2 infection or an uninfected control (not recorded which). This chain joins TRBV7-2 and TRBJ2-1; 14 nucleotides agree with TRBD2. CDR3 DNA sequence: TGTGCCAGCAACCCGGGGACTAGCGGGAGTCGAGGCTCCTACAATGAGCAGTTCTTC. It codes for CASNPGTSGSRGSYNEQFF.